The rows below give T cell receptor beta chains drawn from one sample of a study of shared clonotypes between healthy human individuals. The method was immunoSEQ multiplex PCR; TCRdb's version includes in-frame clones alone and lacks a portion of them. In the table there are approximately 2,000,000 clones, about 94% of which are singletons. What was sequenced was naive CD8+ T cells from PBMCs. The source of these receptors is a man younger than 30 in good health. Some clones in this sample may be carry-over from other donors' samples. The CDR3 runs from the conserved cysteine through the conserved F or W. D genes are given only for firm matches. Where a row states a size, it is once, few, many or the class of an expanded clone; other rows omit it.

size: NA
J: TRBJ2-2
D: TRBD2
V: TRBV5-6
DNA: TGTGCCAGCAGCTTGCCGGGAGGTAACACCGGGGAGCTGTTTTTT
CDR3: CASSLPGGNTGELFF

size: NA
J: TRBJ1-4
D: NA
V: TRBV27
DNA: TGTGCCAGCAGTTCCGATATTGCAACTAATGAAAAACTGTTTTTT
CDR3: CASSSDIATNEKLFF

size: once
J: TRBJ1-1
D: NA
V: TRBV9
DNA: TGTGCCAGCAGCCCGGGCAGGGAAGCTTTCTTT
CDR3: CASSPGREAFF

size: NA
J: TRBJ2-7
D: TRBD2
V: TRBV27
DNA: TGTGCCAGCAGTTTATCGCGGGCTAGCGGGAGGTTCTACGAGCAGTACTTC
CDR3: CASSLSRASGRFYEQYF

size: NA
J: TRBJ2-7
D: TRBD1
V: TRBV11-2
DNA: TGTGCCAGCAGCGGACTCCGGGACAGGGGACGAGAGCAGTACTTC
CDR3: CASSGLRDRGREQYF

size: NA
J: TRBJ2-5
D: NA
V: TRBV18
DNA: TGTGCCAGCTCACCAAATACGGAGACCCAGTACTTC
CDR3: CASSPNTETQYF

size: NA
J: TRBJ1-1
D: TRBD1
V: TRBV28
DNA: TGTGCCAGCAGCTTAAAAGGGGGCTACAACACTGAAGCTTTCTTT
CDR3: CASSLKGGYNTEAFF

size: NA
J: TRBJ2-3
D: NA
V: TRBV5-1
DNA: TGCGCCAGCAGCGAGGGAGCGGGTACAGATACGCAGTATTTT
CDR3: CASSEGAGTDTQYF

size: NA
J: TRBJ2-3
D: NA
V: TRBV7-9
DNA: TGTGCCAGCAGCCCATCTAGCACAGATACGCAGTATTTT
CDR3: CASSPSSTDTQYF

size: NA
J: TRBJ1-4
D: NA
V: TRBV7-9
DNA: TGTGCCAGCAGCATCCGGGACACTCACCATGAAAAACTGTTTTTT
CDR3: CASSIRDTHHEKLFF

size: NA
J: TRBJ2-3
D: NA
V: TRBV9
DNA: TGTGCCAGCAGCGTAGAGGGTCAGGGCACAGATACGCAGTATTTT
CDR3: CASSVEGQGTDTQYF

size: NA
J: TRBJ2-7
D: NA
V: TRBV5-1
DNA: TGCGCCAGCAGCTTAGGACACCGAACCTACGAGCAGTACTTC
CDR3: CASSLGHRTYEQYF

size: NA
J: TRBJ1-1
D: NA
V: TRBV27
DNA: TGTGCCAGCACCTTGAGGTGGAGAGAGAACACTGAAGCTTTCTTT
CDR3: CASTLRWRENTEAFF

size: NA
J: TRBJ1-1
D: TRBD1
V: TRBV9
DNA: TGTGCCAGCAGCGCGGGGACAGGGAACACTGAAGCTTTCTTT
CDR3: CASSAGTGNTEAFF

size: NA
J: TRBJ1-4
D: NA
V: TRBV28
DNA: TGTGCCAGCAGTTTTTGGGGGGACGTAGTTGCAACTAATGAAAAACTGTTTTTT
CDR3: CASSFWGDVVATNEKLFF

size: NA
J: TRBJ2-1
D: NA
V: TRBV29-1
DNA: TGCAGCGCCCCCTCGGAATACAATGAGCAGTTCTTC
CDR3: CSAPSEYNEQFF

size: NA
J: TRBJ1-4
D: NA
V: TRBV11-1
DNA: TGTGCCAGCAGTTTTAGGGAATCCAAAAAACTGTTTTTT
CDR3: CASSFRESKKLFF

size: NA
J: TRBJ1-2
D: TRBD1
V: TRBV28
DNA: TGTGCCAGCAGTCCCGAACCGGGACAGCCTTATGGCTACACCTTC
CDR3: CASSPEPGQPYGYTF

size: NA
J: TRBJ1-5
D: NA
V: TRBV27
DNA: TGTGCCAGCACCCCCTTGGGTAGCAATCAGCCCCAGCATTTT
CDR3: CASTPLGSNQPQHF

size: NA
J: TRBJ2-7
D: NA
V: TRBV9
DNA: TGTGCCAGCAGCGTAGAACCGGGGAGCTCCTACGAGCAGTACTTC
CDR3: CASSVEPGSSYEQYF

size: NA
J: TRBJ2-7
D: TRBD2
V: TRBV6-5
DNA: TGTGCCAGCAGTTACGGGCTAGCGGGGTCCTACGAGCAGTACTTC
CDR3: CASSYGLAGSYEQYF

size: NA
J: TRBJ2-1
D: NA
V: TRBV28
DNA: TGTGCCAGCAGCCCCGGCCTCGCTCTCTACAATGAGCAGTTCTTC
CDR3: CASSPGLALYNEQFF

size: NA
J: TRBJ1-1
D: TRBD1
V: TRBV14
DNA: TGTGCCAGCAGCCAAGATTGGAGGACAGGGGACGTGAACACTGAAGCTTTCTTT
CDR3: CASSQDWRTGDVNTEAFF

size: NA
J: TRBJ2-5
D: NA
V: TRBV5-5
DNA: TGTGCCAGCAGTCTCAAAGTGGTGGGGAACCAAGAGACCCAGTACTTC
CDR3: CASSLKVVGNQETQYF

size: once
J: TRBJ2-1
D: NA
V: TRBV29-1
DNA: TGCAGCGTCCTGGCGAGGAACGGTAGGAATGAGCAGTTCTTC
CDR3: CSVLARNGRNEQFF

size: once
J: TRBJ2-7
D: TRBD1
V: TRBV11-2
DNA: TGTGCCAGCAGCTTAGATCGAAGGGGGCGACCCTACGAGCAGTACTTC
CDR3: CASSLDRRGRPYEQYF

size: NA
J: TRBJ1-1
D: TRBD1
V: TRBV5-1
DNA: TGCGCCAGCAGCAGCCGTCTCACAGGGGACACTGAAGCTTTCTTT
CDR3: CASSSRLTGDTEAFF

size: NA
J: TRBJ1-1
D: NA
V: TRBV9
DNA: TGTGCCAGCACCCCGAATCAGGGGCAGAACACTGAAGCTTTCTTT
CDR3: CASTPNQGQNTEAFF

size: NA
J: TRBJ1-2
D: TRBD1
V: TRBV7-2
DNA: TGTGCCAGCAGCATGGTGACAGGGGGCGGTAATGGCTACACCTTC
CDR3: CASSMVTGGGNGYTF

size: NA
J: TRBJ2-7
D: NA
V: TRBV13
DNA: TGTGCCAGCAGCTTGGGTAGCACCTACGAGCAGTACTTC
CDR3: CASSLGSTYEQYF

size: NA
J: TRBJ1-4
D: TRBD1
V: TRBV6-6
DNA: TGTGCCAGCAGTCCGGACAGGGGGGTTGAAAAACTGTTTTTT
CDR3: CASSPDRGVEKLFF

size: once
J: TRBJ1-2
D: NA
V: TRBV4-1
DNA: TGCGCCAGCAGCCAAGATCAGGGGCCCCATCTAGGAGGCTACACCTTC
CDR3: CASSQDQGPHLGGYTF

size: NA
J: TRBJ2-3
D: NA
V: TRBV10-3
DNA: TGTGCCATCAGTGGGGTTGGGACACTCGAACCAGATACGCAGTATTTT
CDR3: CAISGVGTLEPDTQYF

size: few
J: TRBJ1-1
D: NA
V: TRBV30
DNA: TGTGCCTGGAGTGATCAGGACGGGGACACTGAAGCTTTCTTT
CDR3: CAWSDQDGDTEAFF

size: NA
J: TRBJ2-2
D: NA
V: TRBV29-1
DNA: TGCAGCGCCCGGACAGTTAACACCGGGGAGCTGTTTTTT
CDR3: CSARTVNTGELFF